This T cell receptor (beta chain) was identified in a study of CD8 T cells in Susac syndrome. RNA totalling about 0.45 to 1 ug underwent reverse transcription with random hexamers. TCRdb analysed the immunoSEQ multiplex PCR reads with MiXCR anew, one entry per CDR3 protein. The sample consists of some 130,000 distinct CDR3 sequences, more than 85% of them appearing once. The CDR3 runs 15 residues. J lost 2 bases, V lost 5 bases, and 5 bases had no gene match. Germline-derived CDR1 and CDR2 are MNHEY and SMNVEV (reference sequence). The sequencing sample was made of CD8+ T cells from PBMCs. The receptor was derived from a human donor with Susac syndrome. This chain uses TRBV27 with TRBJ2-7, with 11 bases lining up with TRBD2. CDR3 sequence (DNA): TGTGCCAGCAGTCTAGCGGGAGGCCCCGCCTACGAGCAGTACTTC. It encodes CASSLAGGPAYEQYF.